Sequencing of this TCR beta chain was carried out in a study of chemoradiotherapy in HPV16-positive cancers. Repertoires were sampled repeatedly during chemoradiotherapy. Profiling relied on immunoSEQ multiplex PCR, and the TCRdb table lists in-frame clones only, not all of them. The repertoire includes 8,400 or so clones, roughly 75% of them detected once, and 8.5% sits in the top ten. Study results and limitations: Functional assays defining HPV-specific T cells used only a couple of HPV16-positive patients. For HPV16-positive patients, expanding HPV-responsive T cells associated with longer recurrence-free survival.

In regard to this clone: Antigen specificity is unknown.

The TCR was taken from a human donor with HPV-associated anogenital cancer. This sample was obtained from a patient who underwent chemoradiotherapy.

This CDR3 reads CATSRDRGSEQFF. The DNA of the CDR3 is TGTGCCACCAGCAGAGATCGGGGCAGTGAGCAGTTCTTC. The chain is built from TRBV15 and TRBJ2-1, with D perhaps being TRBD1 or TRBD2 (5 bases each). From germline, CDR1 is LNHNV and CDR2 YYDKDF (reference sequence). The CDR3 runs 13 residues. V lost 0 bases and J 9 bases, leaving 9 bases between the germline ends.